These 9 T cell receptor beta chains came from one sample sequenced in a study of cytomegalovirus exposure and HLA in healthy donors. Clones were sequenced by immunoSEQ multiplex PCR, and TCRdb holds only the in-frame ones, with some missing. The sample records 99,000 or so clones, approximately 90% being singletons. The material sequenced was PBMCs. These receptors were taken from a young woman in good health and CMV-seropositive.

For the CDR3, the DNA is TGCGCCAGCAGCCCTTACGTGAGGAATTCACCCCTCCACTTT. Encoded protein: CASSPYVRNSPLHF. The V and J genes are TRBV4-1 and TRBJ1-6; D is uncertain. This CDR3 has 14 amino acids. Deletions cut 4 bases from V and 7 bases from J, with 11 bases between. Germline lookup yields CDR1 MGHRA and CDR2 YSYEKL.

This chain connects TRBV6-4 to TRBJ2-1, with 7 nucleotides matching TRBD1. Germline V CDR1 and CDR2: MRHNA, SNTAGT. Losses at the gene ends were 4 bases for V and 10 bases for J; bases not matched to a gene: 7. CDR3 length: 13 residues. CDR3 nucleotides: TGTGCCAGCAGTGCCTCCGGGACAGTGGAGCAGTTCTTC. It codes for CASSASGTVEQFF.

The chain carries TRBV5-8 and TRBJ2-7; TRBD2 agrees at 9 bases. Germline values: CDR1 SGHTS, CDR2 YDEGEE. This CDR3 region has 13 residues. The J segment lost 2 bases and the V segment lost 10 bases, leaving 7 bases of the junction unmatched. The CDR3 reads CADPGLATYEQYF. The CDR3 nucleotides are TGTGCCGACCCGGGACTAGCCACCTACGAGCAGTACTTC.

Here the CDR3 DNA reads TGCGCCAGCAGCGCCGGACTAGCGGGAGCAGGAGGCGGGGAGCTGTTTTTT. This encodes CASSAGLAGAGGGELFF. V is TRBV5-1 and J is TRBJ2-2, with 13 bases aligning to TRBD2. CDR1 is SGHRS and CDR2 is YFSETQ in the germline V gene. The J segment lost 7 bases and the V segment lost 4 bases, leaving 10 bases of the junction unmatched. This CDR3 spans 17 amino acids.

Written as DNA, the CDR3 is TGTGCCAGCAACAGGGGCGGAGAGACCCAGTACTTC. Protein sequence: CASNRGGETQYF. This chain uses TRBV2 with TRBJ2-5; 7 bases are a match to TRBD1. Germline CDR1 SNHLY, CDR2 FYNNEI. The V segment lost 7 bases and the J segment 4 bases; nucleotides outside the gene matches: 3. The CDR3 extends over 12 amino acids.

This clone was detected once. The chain joins TRBV4-2 to TRBJ2-3; a possible D gene is TRBD2 (5 bases). This CDR3 is 17 amino acids long. Germline CDR1 reads LGHNA; CDR2 reads YNFKEQ. The V gene lost 1 base and the J gene lost 7 bases, with 21 bases spanning the gap. This chain's CDR3 is CASSQARGPIKMNTQYF. The CDR3 DNA follows: TGTGCCAGCAGCCAAGCTAGAGGGCCTATTAAAATGAATACGCAGTATTTT.

CDR3 DNA: TGCGCCAGCGGACTAGCGGGGATGACCTACGAGCAGTACTTC. This encodes CASGLAGMTYEQYF. The chain employs TRBV10-2 and TRBJ2-7; 12 bases match TRBD2. With 8 bases clipped from V and 2 bases from J, the junction kept 4 bases outside the gene matches. There are 14 residues in the CDR3. Germline V lookup: CDR1 WSHSY, CDR2 SAAADI.

The J gene is TRBJ2-7, the V gene TRBV28, with 10 bases fitting TRBD1. The V gene's germline CDR1 is MDHEN and CDR2 SYDVKM. V dropped 5 bases and J dropped 2; count of bases not matched to a gene: 12. The CDR3 is made up of 17 amino acids. The CDR3 is CASSALSPGQGTYEQYF. CDR3 DNA: TGTGCCAGCAGTGCATTGTCACCGGGACAGGGGACCTACGAGCAGTACTTC.

Points on this clone: This sample includes further DNA sequences coding for the same CDR3. The chain is built from TRBV28 and TRBJ2-1; D gene ambiguous. Germline CDR1 reads MDHEN; CDR2 reads SYDVKM. This CDR3 has 11 amino acids. V lost 3 bases and J 10 bases, leaving 7 bases between the germline ends. The CDR3 loop is CASSFRGEQFF. CDR3 DNA: TGTGCCAGCAGTTTTAGAGGCGAGCAGTTCTTC.